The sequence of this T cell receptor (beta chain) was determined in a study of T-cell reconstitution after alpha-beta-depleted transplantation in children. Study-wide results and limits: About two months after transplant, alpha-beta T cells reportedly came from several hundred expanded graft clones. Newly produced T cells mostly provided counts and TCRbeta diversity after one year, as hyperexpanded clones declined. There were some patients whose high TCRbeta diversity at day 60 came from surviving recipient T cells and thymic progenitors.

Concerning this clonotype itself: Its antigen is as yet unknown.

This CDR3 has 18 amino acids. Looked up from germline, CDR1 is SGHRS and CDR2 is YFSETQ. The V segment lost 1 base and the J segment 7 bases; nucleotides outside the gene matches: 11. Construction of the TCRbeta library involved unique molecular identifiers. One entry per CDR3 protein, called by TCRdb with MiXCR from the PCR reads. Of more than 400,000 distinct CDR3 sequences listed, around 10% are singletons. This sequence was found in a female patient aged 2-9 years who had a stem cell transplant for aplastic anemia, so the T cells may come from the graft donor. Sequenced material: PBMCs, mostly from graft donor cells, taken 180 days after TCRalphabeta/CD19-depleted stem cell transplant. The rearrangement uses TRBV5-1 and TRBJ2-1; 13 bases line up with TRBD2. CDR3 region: CASSLTSGRAGLKNEQFF. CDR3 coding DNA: TGCGCCAGCAGCTTGACTAGCGGGAGGGCAGGGTTAAAAAATGAGCAGTTCTTC.